This T cell receptor (beta chain) was sequenced during a study of blood T cells in healthy people across ages. In the study overall: About one barcoded beta molecule per two T cells was captured by template switching. Overall study findings and caveats: It was held that diversity estimates obtained from one million T cells represented underestimates. In older individuals, TCR beta diversity per million T cells was lower, falling roughly linearly with age.

The ends were cut back, 3 bases at V and 3 bases at J, with 15 bases in the middle. This CDR3 comprises 15 residues. Per germline, CDR1 MGHDK and CDR2 SYGVNS. This clonotype was observed at least ten times. The target antigen is unknown. Then a second PCR, running about 7 to 11 cycles, was carried out with a sample-barcoded 5' primer and a J-beta primer mix. TCRdb analysed the 5' RACE reads with MiXCR anew, one entry per CDR3 protein. The sample carries about 730,000 distinct CDR3 sequences, about 40% recorded once. The clonotype comes from an older woman in good health. The V and J genes are TRBV25-1 and TRBJ2-7; a weak D match, TRBD2 (6 bases). The sample consisted of blood. DNA for the CDR3: TGTGCCAGCAGTGACGGGAGATGGGAGGTCTACGAGCAGTACTTC. Translated, it gives CASSDGRWEVYEQYF.